The rows below give T cell receptor beta chains drawn from one sample of a study of blood T cell repertoires in COVID-19. Here immunoSEQ multiplex PCR was the method, and the copy in TCRdb shows in-frame clones only, minus some. In the table there are about 220,000 clones, about 78% of which are singletons. Sequencing was done on a sample of peripheral blood. The receptors derive from a woman in her sixties or seventies with acute or convalescent COVID-19. Each CDR3 is given with its conserved first and last residue. The D gene is left open where the match is weak. Clone size appears in some rows only: once, few, many, or a class for an expanded clone.

>TRBV19|TRBD1|TRBJ2-4|once
CASGTGELSVAKNIQYF
TGTGCCAGTGGGACAGGGGAATTATCGGTAGCCAAAAACATTCAGTACTTC
>TRBV5-4|TRBD1|TRBJ1-3|NA
CASSADRTRNTIYF
TGTGCCAGCAGCGCGGACAGGACCCGAAACACCATATATTTT
>TRBV19|TRBD1|TRBJ2-7|NA
CASSIGQGIGNEQYF
TGTGCCAGTAGTATCGGACAGGGAATAGGCAACGAGCAGTACTTC
>TRBV7-6|NA|TRBJ2-5|NA
CASSPRNGAQETQYF
TGTGCCAGCAGCCCAAGAAATGGGGCCCAAGAGACCCAGTACTTC
>TRBV24-1|NA|TRBJ2-3|NA
CATRQGTSTDTQYF
TGTGCCACCAGACAGGGGACTAGCACAGATACGCAGTATTTT
>TRBV5-1|TRBD2|TRBJ2-3|NA
CARSDGGATDTQYF
TGCGCCCGCAGCGACGGGGGGGCCACAGATACGCAGTATTTT
>TRBV28|TRBD1|TRBJ1-5|NA
CASSSRDRGLGQPQHF
TGTGCCAGCAGTTCCCGGGACAGGGGGCTTGGTCAGCCCCAGCATTTT
>TRBV9|TRBD1|TRBJ1-4|NA
CASSSQGVTNEKLFF
TGTGCCAGCAGCTCCCAGGGGGTCACTAATGAAAAACTGTTTTTT
>TRBV5-1|TRBD1|TRBJ1-2|NA
CASSAGQGAIYGYTF
TGCGCCAGCAGCGCGGGACAGGGGGCGATCTATGGCTACACCTTC
>TRBV7-2|TRBD2|TRBJ2-7|NA
CASSVSSGGYEQYF
TGTGCCAGCAGCGTCTCTAGCGGGGGATACGAGCAGTACTTC
>TRBV6-5|TRBD2|TRBJ2-5|NA
CASSRGVGTQYF
TGTGCCAGCAGCCGGGGGGTTGGGACCCAGTACTTC
>TRBV30|NA|TRBJ2-2|NA
CAWRTRTGELFF
TGTGCCTGGAGGACGAGGACCGGGGAGCTGTTTTTT
>TRBV11-2|TRBD1|TRBJ1-4|NA
CASSLSGQQNEKLFF
TGTGCCAGCAGCTTATCGGGACAGCAGAATGAAAAACTGTTTTTT
>TRBV30|TRBD1|TRBJ2-5|NA
CASNADRGQETQYF
TGTGCCTCGAACGCGGACAGGGGCCAAGAGACCCAGTACTTC
>TRBV4-2|TRBD2|TRBJ2-5|NA
CASSQEIAGGIKTQYF
TGTGCCAGCAGCCAAGAAATAGCGGGGGGGATAAAGACCCAGTACTTC
>TRBV9|NA|TRBJ2-5|NA
CASSVGAIDQETQYF
TGTGCCAGCAGCGTAGGCGCGATTGACCAAGAGACCCAGTACTTC
>TRBV6-5|NA|TRBJ1-2|NA
CASSSGVRAGSYTF
TGTGCCAGCAGCTCGGGAGTTCGAGCGGGGAGCTACACCTTC
>TRBV5-1|TRBD2|TRBJ2-7|NA
CASSLEPGLAMIFSYEQYF
TGCGCCAGCAGCTTGGAACCGGGACTAGCAATGATTTTTTCCTACGAGCAGTACTTC
>TRBV30|NA|TRBJ1-1|NA
CAWSGAEASRAFF
TGTGCCTGGAGTGGGGCTGAAGCCAGTCGGGCTTTCTTT
>TRBV5-6|NA|TRBJ2-5|NA
CASSSRDRRETQYF
TGTGCCAGCAGCTCCAGAGACAGGCGAGAGACCCAGTACTTC
>TRBV2|NA|TRBJ1-2|few
CASSKTGSGGGYTF
TGTGCCAGCAGTAAGACAGGATCGGGAGGAGGCTACACCTTC
>TRBV7-2|NA|TRBJ2-3|once
CASSQTGDSTDTQYF
TGTGCCAGCAGCCAAACAGGAGATAGCACAGATACGCAGTATTTT
>TRBV4-3|TRBD2|TRBJ2-2|NA
CASSQDLYSGGSNTGELFF
TGCGCCAGCAGCCAAGATCTTTATAGCGGGGGGTCAAACACCGGGGAGCTGTTTTTT
>TRBV24-1|NA|TRBJ1-3|NA
CATTDSSGNTIYF
TGTGCCACCACTGACAGCTCTGGAAACACCATATATTTT
>TRBV4-1|TRBD2|TRBJ2-7|NA
CASGQDWGGSEQYF
TGCGCCAGCGGCCAAGATTGGGGGGGATCGGAGCAGTACTTC
>TRBV28|TRBD1|TRBJ1-1|NA
CATSGTGGRSTEAFF
TGTGCCACCTCCGGGACAGGGGGCAGGAGCACTGAAGCTTTCTTT
>TRBV2|NA|TRBJ1-5|once
CASTGDYNQPQHF
TGTGCCAGCACCGGGGATTACAATCAGCCCCAGCATTTT
>TRBV29-1|NA|TRBJ2-7|few
CSTEQGPFSYEQYF
TGCAGCACGGAACAGGGCCCCTTCTCCTACGAGCAGTACTTC
>TRBV7-2|NA|TRBJ2-3|many
CASSPTRRADTQYF
TGTGCCAGCAGCCCGACTAGGAGGGCAGATACGCAGTATTTT
>TRBV10-3|TRBD1|TRBJ2-2|few
CAISRGQQNTGELFF
TGTGCCATCAGTAGGGGACAGCAAAACACCGGGGAGCTGTTTTTT
>TRBV2|NA|TRBJ2-5|NA
CASMRGREETQYF
TGTGCCAGCATGCGGGGCCGTGAGGAGACCCAGTACTTC
>TRBV2|TRBD2|TRBJ2-3|NA
CASLATSGSTDTQYF
TGTGCCAGCCTAGCCACTAGCGGTAGCACAGATACGCAGTATTTT
>TRBV9|NA|TRBJ1-6|NA
CASSVRDNWASPLHF
TGTGCCAGCAGCGTCCGGGACAACTGGGCGTCACCCCTCCACTTT
>TRBV5-1|TRBD1|TRBJ2-5|NA
CASSLAGQLPRETQYF
TGCGCCAGCAGCTTGGCGGGACAGCTACCGAGGGAGACCCAGTACTTC
>TRBV20-1|TRBD2|TRBJ2-3|NA
CSASEAGGTDTQYF
TGCAGTGCTAGTGAGGCGGGGGGCACAGATACGCAGTATTTT
>TRBV3-1/TRBV3-2|NA|TRBJ2-5|NA
CASSQDPSVETQYF
TGTGCCAGCAGCCAAGACCCTAGCGTAGAGACCCAGTACTTC
>TRBV5-1|TRBD1|TRBJ2-7|NA
CASSLEGDRGHEQYF
TGCGCCAGCAGCTTAGAGGGCGACAGGGGACACGAGCAGTACTTC
>TRBV7-2|TRBD2|TRBJ2-3|NA
CASSVSGGGTDTQYF
TGTGCCAGCAGCGTTAGCGGGGGGGGCACAGATACGCAGTATTTT
>TRBV6-5|TRBD1|TRBJ1-5|NA
CASLSPTGGGQPQHF
TGTGCCAGCCTCTCACCTACAGGGGGAGGACAGCCCCAGCATTTT
>TRBV4-2|TRBD1|TRBJ1-5|NA
CASSHHLRDRTDQPQHF
TGTGCCAGCAGCCACCATCTCCGGGACAGGACCGATCAGCCCCAGCATTTT
>TRBV19|TRBD1|TRBJ1-4|NA
CASSKTPGQAEKLFF
TGTGCCAGTAGTAAAACTCCGGGACAGGCAGAAAAACTGTTTTTT
>TRBV2|TRBD1|TRBJ2-7|NA
CASRQGGFREQYF
TGTGCCAGCAGACAGGGGGGTTTTCGAGAGCAGTACTTC
>TRBV20-1|TRBD1|TRBJ1-5|NA
CSASPLGLQGASNQPQHF
TGCAGTGCTAGTCCCCTGGGCCTCCAGGGGGCCTCCAATCAGCCCCAGCATTTT